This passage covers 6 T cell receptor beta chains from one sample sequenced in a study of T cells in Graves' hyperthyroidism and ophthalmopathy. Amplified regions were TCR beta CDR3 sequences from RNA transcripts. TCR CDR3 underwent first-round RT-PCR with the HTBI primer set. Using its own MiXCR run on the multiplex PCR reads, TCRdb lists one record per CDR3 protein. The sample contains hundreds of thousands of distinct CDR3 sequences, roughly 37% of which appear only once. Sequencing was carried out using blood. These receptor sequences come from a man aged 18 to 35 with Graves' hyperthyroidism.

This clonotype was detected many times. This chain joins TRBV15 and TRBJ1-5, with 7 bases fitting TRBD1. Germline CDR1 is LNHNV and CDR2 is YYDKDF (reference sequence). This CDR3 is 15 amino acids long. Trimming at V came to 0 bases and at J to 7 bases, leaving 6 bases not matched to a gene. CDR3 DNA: TGTGCCACCAGCAGAGATCGGACAGGTGGCCAGCCCCAGCATTTT. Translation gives CATSRDRTGGQPQHF.

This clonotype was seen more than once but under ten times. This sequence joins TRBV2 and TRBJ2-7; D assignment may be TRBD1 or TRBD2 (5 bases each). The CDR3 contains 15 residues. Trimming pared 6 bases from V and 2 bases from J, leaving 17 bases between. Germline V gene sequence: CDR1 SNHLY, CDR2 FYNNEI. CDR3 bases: TGTGCCAGCAGCCGTAACTCGGGGCGTCCCTACGAGCAGTACTTC. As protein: CASSRNSGRPYEQYF.

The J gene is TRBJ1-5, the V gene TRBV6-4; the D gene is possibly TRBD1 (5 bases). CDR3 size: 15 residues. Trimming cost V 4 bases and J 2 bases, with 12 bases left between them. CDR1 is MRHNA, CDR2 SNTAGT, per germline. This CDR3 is CASSGDSMGNQPQHF. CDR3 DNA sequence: TGTGCCAGCAGTGGAGACAGTATGGGCAATCAGCCCCAGCATTTT.

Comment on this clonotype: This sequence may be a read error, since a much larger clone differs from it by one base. For the CDR3, the DNA is TGTGCCATGGGGACGGAGAGCCCCTACGAGCAGTACTTC. As protein: CAMGTESPYEQYF. This sequence joins TRBV10-3 and TRBJ2-7; either TRBD1 or TRBD2 may fit D (5 bases each). Between the trimmed V and J ends, which lost 9 bases and 2 bases, there was a span of 14 bases. Germline loops: CDR1 ENHRY, CDR2 SYGVKD. This CDR3 spans 13 amino acids.

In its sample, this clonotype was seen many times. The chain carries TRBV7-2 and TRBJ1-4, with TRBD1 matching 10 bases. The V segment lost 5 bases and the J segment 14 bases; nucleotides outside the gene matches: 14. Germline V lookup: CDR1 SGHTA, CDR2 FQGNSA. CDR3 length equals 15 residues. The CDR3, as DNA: TGTGCCAGCAGCCAATCGACAGGGGGCGCGGCGGCCCTGTTTTTT. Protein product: CASSQSTGGAAALFF.

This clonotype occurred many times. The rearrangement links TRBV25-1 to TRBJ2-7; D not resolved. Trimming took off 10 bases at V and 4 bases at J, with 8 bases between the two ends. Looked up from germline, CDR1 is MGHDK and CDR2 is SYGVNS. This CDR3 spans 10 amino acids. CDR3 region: CATQKYEQYF. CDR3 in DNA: TGTGCCACCCAGAAGTACGAGCAGTACTTC.